These T cell receptor beta chains were read from a single sample in a study of early T cells in non-severe SARS-CoV-2 infection. From the 5' RACE reads, TCRdb called clonotypes with MiXCR, one entry per CDR3 protein. The sample carries about 83,000 distinct CDR3 sequences, roughly 13% recorded once. Source material: whole blood. These receptors all come from an adult who was a healthcare worker with PCR-confirmed SARS-CoV-2 infection or an uninfected control (not recorded which). Both conserved end residues are part of each CDR3. Each record gives: clone size, J gene, V gene, D gene, CDR3 protein, CDR3 DNA. A D gene is named only where the DNA matches it firmly. Clone size is shown for a subset of rows, as once, few, many or a class of expanded clone.

clone size: many
J gene: TRBJ1-2
V gene: TRBV18
D gene: -
CDR3 protein: CASSPQEGGNYGYTF
CDR3 DNA: TGTGCCAGCTCACCACAGGAAGGGGGGAACTATGGCTACACCTTC

clone size: -
J gene: TRBJ2-3
V gene: TRBV4-3
D gene: TRBD2
CDR3 protein: CASSQVNAGGQPDTQYF
CDR3 DNA: TGCGCCAGCAGCCAAGTTAATGCGGGGGGGCAACCAGATACGCAGTATTTT

clone size: many
J gene: TRBJ2-5
V gene: TRBV5-4
D gene: -
CDR3 protein: CASSSSGGFGETQYF
CDR3 DNA: TGTGCCAGCAGCTCCTCAGGTGGTTTCGGAGAGACCCAGTACTTC

clone size: -
J gene: TRBJ2-7
V gene: TRBV6-1
D gene: -
CDR3 protein: CASSESDRGARTDYEQYF
CDR3 DNA: TGTGCCAGCAGTGAATCCGATCGGGGGGCAAGGACGGATTACGAGCAGTACTTC

clone size: -
J gene: TRBJ2-6
V gene: TRBV29-1
D gene: -
CDR3 protein: CSVDTSRRGANVLTF
CDR3 DNA: TGCAGCGTTGATACGAGCCGGAGGGGGGCCAACGTCCTGACTTTC

clone size: few
J gene: TRBJ2-5
V gene: TRBV9
D gene: -
CDR3 protein: CASSAGPQETQYF
CDR3 DNA: TGTGCCAGCAGCGCGGGACCACAAGAGACCCAGTACTTC

clone size: many
J gene: TRBJ2-2
V gene: TRBV12-3/TRBV12-4
D gene: -
CDR3 protein: CASSPVIPTGELFF
CDR3 DNA: TGTGCCAGCAGCCCGGTAATACCGACCGGGGAGCTGTTTTTT

clone size: many
J gene: TRBJ2-1
V gene: TRBV7-2
D gene: -
CDR3 protein: CASSLYGEYNEQFF
CDR3 DNA: TGTGCCAGCAGCTTATACGGGGAATACAATGAGCAGTTCTTC

clone size: many
J gene: TRBJ2-7
V gene: TRBV6-6
D gene: TRBD2
CDR3 protein: CASRGVGGNYEQYF
CDR3 DNA: TGTGCCAGCAGGGGAGTGGGGGGGAACTACGAGCAGTACTTC

clone size: -
J gene: TRBJ1-2
V gene: TRBV19
D gene: -
CDR3 protein: CASSLREAGLSIGYTF
CDR3 DNA: TGTGCCAGTAGTCTTCGCGAGGCGGGGCTAAGTATTGGCTACACCTTC

clone size: -
J gene: TRBJ2-5
V gene: TRBV5-1
D gene: -
CDR3 protein: CASTGSQETQYF
CDR3 DNA: TGCGCCAGCACGGGGTCGCAAGAGACCCAGTACTTC

clone size: many
J gene: TRBJ2-7
V gene: TRBV4-2
D gene: -
CDR3 protein: CASSQGNRLDEQYF
CDR3 DNA: TGTGCCAGCAGCCAAGGGAACCGACTCGACGAGCAGTACTTC

clone size: many
J gene: TRBJ1-4
V gene: TRBV18
D gene: -
CDR3 protein: CASSGQGEKLFF
CDR3 DNA: TGTGCCAGCTCGGGTCAGGGTGAAAAACTGTTTTTT

clone size: few
J gene: TRBJ1-6
V gene: TRBV2
D gene: -
CDR3 protein: CASSLTVPPLHF
CDR3 DNA: TGTGCCAGCAGTCTGACAGTTCCACCCCTCCACTTT

clone size: -
J gene: TRBJ2-3
V gene: TRBV20-1
D gene: TRBD2
CDR3 protein: CSAISGGSTDTQYF
CDR3 DNA: TGCAGTGCCATTAGCGGGGGAAGCACAGATACGCAGTATTTT

clone size: -
J gene: TRBJ2-4
V gene: TRBV7-9
D gene: TRBD2
CDR3 protein: CASSPLGLAGHIQYF
CDR3 DNA: TGTGCCAGCAGCCCGTTGGGACTAGCGGGTCACATTCAGTACTTC

clone size: many
J gene: TRBJ2-1
V gene: TRBV12-3/TRBV12-4
D gene: TRBD2
CDR3 protein: CASKVAGVNEQFF
CDR3 DNA: TGTGCCAGCAAAGTAGCGGGGGTAAATGAGCAGTTCTTC

clone size: many
J gene: TRBJ1-2
V gene: TRBV7-2
D gene: -
CDR3 protein: CASSLQGNYGYTF
CDR3 DNA: TGTGCCAGCAGCTTACAGGGGAACTATGGCTACACCTTC

clone size: -
J gene: TRBJ2-2
V gene: TRBV19
D gene: TRBD1
CDR3 protein: CAIKPGQYTGELFF
CDR3 DNA: TGTGCCATTAAGCCGGGACAGTACACCGGGGAGCTGTTTTTT

clone size: many
J gene: TRBJ2-7
V gene: TRBV27
D gene: -
CDR3 protein: CASSSAVSYEQYF
CDR3 DNA: TGTGCCAGCAGTTCCGCGGTCTCCTACGAGCAGTACTTC

clone size: -
J gene: TRBJ2-7
V gene: TRBV6-5
D gene: -
CDR3 protein: CATRGAYEQYF
CDR3 DNA: TGTGCCACCCGGGGTGCCTACGAGCAGTACTTC

clone size: -
J gene: TRBJ1-1
V gene: TRBV3-1
D gene: -
CDR3 protein: CASSQDSGRITEAFF
CDR3 DNA: TGTGCCAGCAGCCAAGACTCAGGGCGGATCACTGAAGCTTTCTTT

clone size: -
J gene: TRBJ1-2
V gene: TRBV6-5
D gene: TRBD1
CDR3 protein: CASSPLPGGQGYGYTF
CDR3 DNA: TGTGCCAGCAGTCCCCTACCCGGGGGACAGGGGTATGGCTACACCTTC

clone size: -
J gene: TRBJ2-3
V gene: TRBV15
D gene: TRBD2
CDR3 protein: CATSKMAGGASTDTQYF
CDR3 DNA: TGTGCCACCAGCAAAATGGCGGGGGGGGCCAGCACAGATACGCAGTATTTT

clone size: many
J gene: TRBJ1-2
V gene: TRBV6-5
D gene: -
CDR3 protein: CASSQGKQAFPYGYTF
CDR3 DNA: TGTGCCAGCAGCCAGGGGAAACAGGCCTTTCCGTATGGCTACACCTTC

clone size: few
J gene: TRBJ2-4
V gene: TRBV5-6
D gene: -
CDR3 protein: CASSLARDSTNIQYF
CDR3 DNA: TGTGCCAGCAGCTTGGCGCGGGACAGTACAAACATTCAGTACTTC

clone size: -
J gene: TRBJ1-1
V gene: TRBV2
D gene: -
CDR3 protein: CASKFDTEAFF
CDR3 DNA: TGTGCCAGCAAATTTGACACTGAAGCTTTCTTT

clone size: many
J gene: TRBJ1-2
V gene: TRBV29-1
D gene: -
CDR3 protein: CSVETGPGGYTF
CDR3 DNA: TGCAGCGTAGAGACAGGTCCCGGTGGCTACACCTTC

clone size: few
J gene: TRBJ1-2
V gene: TRBV15
D gene: -
CDR3 protein: CATSRVIPVLTF
CDR3 DNA: TGTGCCACCAGCAGAGTAATTCCGGTCCTTACTTTC

clone size: -
J gene: TRBJ1-1
V gene: TRBV6-5
D gene: -
CDR3 protein: CASSTEGGRATEAFF
CDR3 DNA: TGTGCCAGCAGTACCGAGGGGGGGAGGGCCACTGAAGCTTTCTTT

clone size: few
J gene: TRBJ1-2
V gene: TRBV30
D gene: -
CDR3 protein: CAWSRVNYGYTF
CDR3 DNA: TGTGCCTGGAGTAGGGTAAACTATGGCTACACCTTC

clone size: many
J gene: TRBJ2-5
V gene: TRBV18
D gene: -
CDR3 protein: CASSPLGKMTQYF
CDR3 DNA: TGTGCCAGCTCACCATTGGGCAAGATGACCCAGTACTTC

clone size: many
J gene: TRBJ1-4
V gene: TRBV4-1
D gene: -
CDR3 protein: CASSLRASTNEKLFF
CDR3 DNA: TGCGCCAGCAGCCTCAGGGCTAGCACTAATGAAAAACTGTTTTTT

clone size: few
J gene: TRBJ2-1
V gene: TRBV6-6
D gene: TRBD2
CDR3 protein: CASSKLAGVGNEQFF
CDR3 DNA: TGTGCCAGCAGTAAACTAGCGGGGGTAGGCAATGAGCAGTTCTTC

clone size: -
J gene: TRBJ2-7
V gene: TRBV5-1
D gene: -
CDR3 protein: CASSFYSRYEQYF
CDR3 DNA: TGCGCCAGCAGCTTTTACAGCCGCTACGAGCAGTACTTC

clone size: many
J gene: TRBJ2-3
V gene: TRBV7-2
D gene: TRBD1
CDR3 protein: CASSEGQYTQYF
CDR3 DNA: TGTGCCAGCAGCGAGGGACAGTATACGCAGTATTTT

clone size: -
J gene: TRBJ2-3
V gene: TRBV7-9
D gene: -
CDR3 protein: CASSLDRGTRYF
CDR3 DNA: TGTGCCAGCAGCTTAGATCGGGGTACGCGGTATTTT